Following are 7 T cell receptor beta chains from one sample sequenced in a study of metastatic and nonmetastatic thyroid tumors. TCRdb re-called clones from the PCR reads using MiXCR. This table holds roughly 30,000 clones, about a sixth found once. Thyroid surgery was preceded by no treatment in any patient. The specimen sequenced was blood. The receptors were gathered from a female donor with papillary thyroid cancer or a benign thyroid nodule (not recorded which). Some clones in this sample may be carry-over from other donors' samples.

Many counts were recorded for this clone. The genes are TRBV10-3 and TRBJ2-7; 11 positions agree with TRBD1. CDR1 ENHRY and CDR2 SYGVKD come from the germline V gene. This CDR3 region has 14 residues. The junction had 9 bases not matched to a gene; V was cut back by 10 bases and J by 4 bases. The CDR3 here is CATQRGTGGYEQYF. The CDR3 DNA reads TGTGCCACCCAGCGAGGGACAGGGGGTTACGAGCAGTACTTC.

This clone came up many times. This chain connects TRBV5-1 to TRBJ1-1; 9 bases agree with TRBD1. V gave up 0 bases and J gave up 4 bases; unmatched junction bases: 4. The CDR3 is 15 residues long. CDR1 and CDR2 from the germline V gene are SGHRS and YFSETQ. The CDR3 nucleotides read TGCGCCAGCAGCTTGGGAGGGACAGGGTCCACTGAAGCTTTCTTT. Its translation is CASSLGGTGSTEAFF.

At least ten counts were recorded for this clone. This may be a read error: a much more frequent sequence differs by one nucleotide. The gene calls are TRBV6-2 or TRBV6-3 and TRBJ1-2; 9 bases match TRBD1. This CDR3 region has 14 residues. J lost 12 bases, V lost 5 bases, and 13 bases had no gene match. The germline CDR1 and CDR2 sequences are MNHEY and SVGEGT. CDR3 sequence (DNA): TGTGCCAGCAGTAGACAGGGGGATTATGCGCGCGACACCTTC. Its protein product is CASSRQGDYARDTF.

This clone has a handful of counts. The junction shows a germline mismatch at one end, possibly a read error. The CDR3 nucleotides read TGTGCCAGCATCGTAGTGGACGAGCAGTACTTC. This codes for CASIVVDEQYF. This chain joins TRBV9 and TRBJ2-7; D gene unclear. There are 11 residues in the CDR3. Germline V lookup: CDR1 SGDLS, CDR2 YYNGEE.

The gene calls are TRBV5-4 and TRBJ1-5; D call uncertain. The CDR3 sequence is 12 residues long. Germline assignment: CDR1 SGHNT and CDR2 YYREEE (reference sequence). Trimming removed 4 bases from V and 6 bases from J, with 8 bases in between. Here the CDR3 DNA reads TGTGCCAGCAGCCTTCTCGGTCAGCCCCAGCATTTT. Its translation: CASSLLGQPQHF. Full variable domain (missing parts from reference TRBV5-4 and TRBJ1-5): ETGVTQSPTHLIKTRGQQVTLRCSSQSGHNTVSWYQQALGQGPQFIFQYYREEENGRGNFPPRFSGLQFPNYSSELNVNALELDDSALYLCASSLLGQPQHFGDGTRLSIL.

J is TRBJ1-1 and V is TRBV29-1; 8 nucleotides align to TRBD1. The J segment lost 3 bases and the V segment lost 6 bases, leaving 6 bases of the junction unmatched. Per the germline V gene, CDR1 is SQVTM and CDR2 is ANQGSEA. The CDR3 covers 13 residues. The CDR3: CSVRTGRDTEAFF. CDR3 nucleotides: TGCAGCGTACGGACAGGGAGGGACACTGAAGCTTTCTTT. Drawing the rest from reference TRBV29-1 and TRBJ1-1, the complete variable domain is SAVISQKPSRDICQRGTSLTIQCQVDSQVTMMFWYRQQPGQSLTLIATANQGSEATYESGFVIDKFPISRPNLTFSTLTVSNMSPEDSSIYLCSVRTGRDTEAFFGQGTRLTVV.

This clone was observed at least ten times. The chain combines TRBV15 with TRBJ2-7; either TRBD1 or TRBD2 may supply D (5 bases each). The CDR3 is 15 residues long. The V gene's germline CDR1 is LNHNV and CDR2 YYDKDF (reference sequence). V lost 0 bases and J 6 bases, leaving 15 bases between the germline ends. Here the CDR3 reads CATSRERDPTVEQYF. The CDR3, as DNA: TGTGCCACCAGCAGAGAAAGGGACCCCACCGTCGAGCAGTACTTC.